Shown below are 12 T cell receptor beta chains from a single sample sequenced in a study of T cell responses to AZD1222 COVID-19 vaccine. Libraries were prepared by immunoSEQ multiplex PCR; TCRdb keeps only in-frame clonotypes and omits some of them. The sample carries roughly 70,000 clones, about four fifths recorded once. The sample here was peripheral blood, taken 28 days after the second AZD1222 dose. Receptor source: an adult who received the AZD1222 COVID-19 vaccine.

This sequence joins TRBV7-6 and TRBJ1-2; D is unclear. Germline V gene data show CDR1 as SGHVS and CDR2 as FNYEAQ. This CDR3 comprises 15 residues. V was clipped by 2 bases and J by 0 bases, with 10 bases between them. Here the CDR3 DNA reads TGTGCCAGCAGCTTATCTCCCGGGACTAACTATGGCTACACCTTC. It yields the protein CASSLSPGTNYGYTF.

This chain links TRBV5-8 with TRBJ1-3; maybe TRBD1 (5 bases). Germline V CDR1 and CDR2: SGHTS, YDEGEE. V was pared by 4 bases and J by 9 bases, with 14 bases between. The CDR3 runs to 13 residues. This CDR3 reads CASSRDPGGTIYF. The CDR3 DNA is TGTGCCAGCAGCAGGGACCCCGGAGGCACCATATATTTT.

The rearrangement uses TRBV6-5 and TRBJ2-1, with 12 bases matching TRBD2. Germline V gives CDR1 MNHEY, CDR2 SVGAGI. The CDR3 has 15 residues. Losses at the gene ends were 2 bases for V and 8 bases for J; bases not matched to a gene: 4. The CDR3 sequence: CASSYMTSGGDEQFF. CDR3 nucleotide sequence: TGTGCCAGCAGTTACATGACTAGCGGGGGTGATGAGCAGTTCTTC.

The J gene is TRBJ2-7, the V gene TRBV20-1; D is perhaps TRBD1 (6 bases). Germline lookup yields CDR1 DFQATT and CDR2 SNEGSKA (reference sequence). The V and J ends lost 3 bases and 6 bases respectively, with 18 bases between them. This CDR3 contains 14 residues. The CDR3 DNA reads as TGCAGTGCTAGTGCCAGGGGCGTGCTCGGCGAGCAGTACTTC. Its protein is CSASARGVLGEQYF.

The chain combines TRBV7-9 with TRBJ1-1; unclear D gene. V was trimmed by 4 bases and J by 0 bases, leaving 12 bases between them. There are 15 residues in the CDR3. The germline V gene has CDR1 SEHNR and CDR2 FQNEAQ (reference sequence). The CDR3 region has the DNA TGTGCCAGCAGCTCCCGGGGTAGCGTGAACACTGAAGCTTTCTTT. The encoded protein is CASSSRGSVNTEAFF.

This clone came up once. The chain couples TRBV11-2 to TRBJ2-6, with D perhaps matching TRBD1 (5 bases). From germline, CDR1 is SGHAT and CDR2 FQNNGV. This CDR3 has 15 residues. V was clipped by 4 bases and J by 2 bases, with 9 bases between them. For the CDR3, the DNA is TGTGCCAGCAGCTCGCAGGGTGCTGGGGCCAACGTCCTGACTTTC. As protein: CASSSQGAGANVLTF.

Only a few counts were recorded for this clone. The chain carries TRBV3-1 (or the pseudogene TRBV3-2) and TRBJ1-3; D is unresolved. The V gene lost 0 bases and the J gene lost 5 bases, with 5 bases spanning the gap. Germline assignment: CDR1 LGHDT and CDR2 YNNKEL (reference sequence). CDR3 length: 13 residues. The DNA for the CDR3 is TGTGCCAGCAGCCAAGATGGGCGAAACACCATATATTTT. Encoded protein: CASSQDGRNTIYF.

This chain joins TRBV19 and TRBJ2-7; no reliable D call. Per the germline V gene, CDR1 is LNHDA and CDR2 is SQIVND (reference sequence). V gave up 5 bases and J gave up 3 bases, with 11 bases separating them. This CDR3 is 13 amino acids long. This CDR3 reads CASSGASYYEQYF. CDR3 DNA sequence: TGTGCCAGTAGTGGTGCCAGCTACTACGAGCAGTACTTC.

With respect to this clone: This same CDR3 is encoded by further DNA sequences in the sample. The genes are TRBV14 and TRBJ2-7; the D is unclear. Trimming pared 6 bases from V and 4 bases from J, leaving 16 bases between. The germline V gene encodes CDR1 SGHDN and CDR2 FVKESK. This CDR3 has 14 amino acids. In DNA form, the CDR3 reads TGTGCCAGCAGTCAGGAATGGGGTTCTTACGAGCAGTACTTC. As protein: CASSQEWGSYEQYF. Full variable domain (missing parts from reference TRBV14 and TRBJ2-7): EAGVTQFPSHSVIEKGQTVTLRCDPISGHDNLYWYRRVMGKEIKFLLHFVKESKQDESGMPNNRFLAERTGGTYSTLKVQPAELEDSGVYFCASSQEWGSYEQYFGPGTRLTVT.

In this sample, this clone turned up once. The J gene is TRBJ1-3, the V gene TRBV9; no firm D call. CDR1 is SGDLS and CDR2 is YYNGEE in the germline V gene. The V end was cut by 3 bases, the J end by 0 bases, with 7 bases between. The CDR3 has 14 amino acids. The CDR3 region has the DNA TGTGCCAGCAGCGATGGGAGCTCTGGAAACACCATATATTTT. Encoded protein: CASSDGSSGNTIYF.

The chain is built from TRBV19 and TRBJ1-3, with D possibly TRBD1 on 5 matching bases. This CDR3 comprises 15 residues. V gave up 4 bases and J gave up 0 bases, with 10 bases separating them. Germline V gives CDR1 LNHDA, CDR2 SQIVND (reference sequence). The CDR3 is CASSTGRHSGNTIYF. CDR3 coding DNA: TGTGCCAGTAGTACGGGACGGCACTCTGGAAACACCATATATTTT.

The chain combines TRBV4-3 with TRBJ2-3, with 12 bases that match TRBD2. The CDR3 runs to 14 residues. J was trimmed by 7 bases and V by 4 bases; bases with no gene match: 3. Germline V gene sequence: CDR1 LGHNA, CDR2 YSLEER. The CDR3 DNA is TGCGCCAGCAGCCTTGGACTAGCGGGGCATACGCAGTATTTT. Amino acids: CASSLGLAGHTQYF.